This T cell receptor (beta chain) derives from a study of regulatory T cells in long-lasting Graves disease (dated by TCRdb to about 2021). With regard to the full study: Antithyroid drugs had been taken for less than 3 months by newly diagnosed Graves' disease patients. This study used TCR sequencing and RNA sequencing of peripheral blood to compare persistent Graves' disease patients against newly diagnosed Graves' disease patients. The study was conducted in China and was registered as a clinical trial. A total of around 35 samples underwent TCR sequencing: roughly 13 from persistent and roughly 20 from newly diagnosed Graves' disease patients.

The time point label, as the study defines it: newly diagnosed GD, antithyroid drugs for less than 3 months. For both TCR sequencing and RNA sequencing, RNA was extracted from PBMCs in TRIzol. The diagnosis of Graves' disease followed American Thyroid Association guidelines. Patients were recruited from an endocrinology department in Xi'an, China. Each patient gave approximately 8.8 milliliters of peripheral blood, collected in an EDTA anticoagulant tube. Ficoll Paque Plus density gradient separation was used to isolate PBMCs, and no further T cell sorting was performed. An Agilent 2100 Bioanalyzer and agarose gel were used to check RNA quality, and a NanoDrop 2000 was used to measure RNA concentration. Of note for this clonotype: The antigen it recognizes is unknown. No base qualities exist here, and no much larger clone lies one base off it.

Overall results and qualifications from the work: The authors acknowledged the small sample size as a limitation that may reduce accuracy. Only the TCR beta chain was sequenced and analyzed. Because the primary lesion, thyroid tissue, could not be accessed, the study looked at peripheral blood alone. Patients with persistent disease shared more public clonotypes (about 2,900) than newly diagnosed patients did (966). Compared with newly diagnosed patients, persistent Graves' disease patients had lower TCR Shannon entropy and fewer highly expanded clones, which suggests clonal expansion.

Library preparation employed multiplex PCR. The sequencing machine was an Illumina HiSeq 4000. To build TCR beta libraries, CDR3 regions were amplified by Arm-PCR using iRepertoire HTBI primers. Before sequencing, the PCR products went through gel purification. Per the authors' processing: Across samples, about 63 TRBV and around 15 TRBJ segments were identified and used for gene usage analysis of CDR3 amino acid clonotypes. COPE and FqMerger were used to merge the filtered high-quality paired reads into contigs. BLAST was used to align contigs to the IMGT TRBV, TRBD and TRBJ reference genes, and CDR3 was defined following IMGT. Any clonotype with a frequency above 0.1% was counted as a highly expanded clone. Shannon entropy was used to measure repertoire diversity, and the Gini coefficient was used to measure V-J evenness. Public clonotypes were defined as clonotypes shared by more than one individual. In-frame beta chains were kept once TCRdb had trimmed the public reads at Q25 with fastp and called clones with MiXCR. CDR3 protein sequences are deduplicated, and each keeps its most common genes and DNA. These V and J calls derive from TCRdb rather than the authors' analysis. This sample gives 400,000 to 500,000 distinct CDR3 sequences in total; roughly 15% of them show up just once. The ten largest clones represent around 10% of the sample.

These data are also associated with another study on T cells in Graves' hyperthyroidism and ophthalmopathy. As noted in the second study: Stable Graves' hyperthyroidism was defined as the absence of progression to ophthalmopathy over 18 months of follow-up. Hyperthyroidism patients were newly diagnosed, had a disease duration of under 2 months, and were aged 18 to 65 years. The study excluded patients with uncontrolled infections, other autoimmune diseases, pregnancy or lactation. Diagnoses were based on clinical symptoms, serum thyroxine and TRAb, thyroid ultrasound and orbital computed tomography. For the first round of RT-PCR on the TCR CDR3, the HTBI primer set was used together with the Qiagen OneStep RT-PCR kit. Blood samples also contained most of the expanded thyroid clonotypes (frequency above 0.001), which suggests that blood repertoires may reflect thyroid immune responses. In cross-validation, a model built on a 13 V-J signature told ophthalmopathy apart from stable hyperthyroidism with under 90% sensitivity and around 84% specificity, and in testing the same model reached 80%/75%. In validation, the model predicted progression to ophthalmopathy a median of roughly six months before onset, with approximately 68% sensitivity and roughly 72% specificity. To identify TCR V-J signatures that set the groups apart, the researchers used a discovery cohort of 100 patients, made up of 43 with Graves' ophthalmopathy and 57 with stable Graves' hyperthyroidism. Prospective prediction of ophthalmopathy was tested in an independent validation cohort of approximately 19 hyperthyroidism patients and 15 to 17 patients who later progressed to ophthalmopathy. The 95 to 100 discovery patients were divided at random into training and test sets in a 7:3 ratio. Thyroid tissue and blood T-cell repertoires from about six Graves' hyperthyroidism patients were also compared in the study. After blood sampling, hyperthyroidism patients were treated with methimazole at a starting dose of 30 mg daily, and ophthalmopathy patients were treated with high-dose intravenous methylprednisolone. Libraries were constructed in a second round of multiplex PCR, after which size selection and purification were carried out. Paired-end sequencing of the libraries was performed with 100 bp reads on an Illumina HiSeq2000. Raw data were processed with SOAPnuke, discarding reads with adapters, uncalled bases, mean Phred below 15, or no exact constant-primer or identifier match. COPE v1.2.5 was used to merge the high-quality paired reads, and each unique nucleotide sequence was defined as a clonotype. MiTCR v1.1 was used to align clonotypes to the IMGT TRBV, TRBD and TRBJ reference segments. Analysis was restricted to V-J combinations with a frequency above 0.0001, which covered 99% to 99.2% of repertoires. A TCS score was defined as the ratio between F50 (clonal expansion) and ExV (chaos), using BLOSUM62-based TCRdist between CDR3 peptides within each V-J. Welch's t-statistics and random forest reduced approximately 520 V-J features to about 13, which were used in a naive Bayes classifier (R e1071). No statistical method was used to fix the sample size in advance, and group allocation was not hidden from the investigators. The paper describes TCR Vbeta CDR3 sequencing of around 140 peripheral blood samples, made up of 43 ophthalmopathy patients, over 70 hyperthyroidism patients and roughly 17 progressor patients.

The material sequenced was peripheral blood mononuclear cells (PBMCs), taken at new diagnosis, from a patient treated with antithyroid drugs. The sequence was obtained from a woman aged 25 to 39 with Graves disease. Donor details come from another sample of the same person, matched by shared clones.

The CDR3: CASSNRLSTGYNEQFF. At the DNA level, the sequence is TGTGCCAGTAGTAACCGACTTTCGACAGGTTACAATGAGCAGTTCTTC. This sequence uses TRBV19 and TRBJ2-1, and TRBD1 may be the D gene, going by 6 matching bases. V is reduced by 4 bases and J by 4 bases, leaving a spacing of 17 bases between them. CDR1 LNHDA and CDR2 SQIVND were looked up in the germline V gene (reference sequence). Measured from the cysteine to the phenylalanine, the CDR3 is 16 residues long. Only the CDR3 DNA is retained, 48 bases long and in frame from the first base.